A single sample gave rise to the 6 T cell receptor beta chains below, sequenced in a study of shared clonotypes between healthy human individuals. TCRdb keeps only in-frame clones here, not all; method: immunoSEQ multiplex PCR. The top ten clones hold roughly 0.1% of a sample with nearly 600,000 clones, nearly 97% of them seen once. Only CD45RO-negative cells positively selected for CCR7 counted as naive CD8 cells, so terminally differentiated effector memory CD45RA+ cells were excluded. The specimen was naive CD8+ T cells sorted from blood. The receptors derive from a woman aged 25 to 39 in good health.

The CDR3 loop is CASSQDRTGMADTQYF. CDR3 nucleotide sequence: TGTGCCAGCAGCCAAGATCGGACAGGGATGGCAGATACGCAGTATTTT. This rearrangement joins TRBV14 to TRBJ2-3; 8 bases are a match to TRBD1. The CDR3 contains 16 residues. Germline V gene data show CDR1 as SGHDN and CDR2 as FVKESK. The junction had 6 bases not matched to a gene; V was cut back by 0 bases and J by 4 bases.

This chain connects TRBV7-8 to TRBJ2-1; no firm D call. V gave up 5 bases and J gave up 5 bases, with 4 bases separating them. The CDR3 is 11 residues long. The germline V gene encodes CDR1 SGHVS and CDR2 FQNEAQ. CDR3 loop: CASSENNEQFF. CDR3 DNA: TGTGCCAGCAGCGAAAACAATGAGCAGTTCTTC.

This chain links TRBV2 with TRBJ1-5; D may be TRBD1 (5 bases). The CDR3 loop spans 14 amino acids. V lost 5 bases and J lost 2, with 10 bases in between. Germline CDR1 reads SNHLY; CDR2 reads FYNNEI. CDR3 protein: CASSSGRGNQPQHF. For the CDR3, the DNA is TGTGCCAGCAGTTCAGGGAGGGGCAATCAGCCCCAGCATTTT.

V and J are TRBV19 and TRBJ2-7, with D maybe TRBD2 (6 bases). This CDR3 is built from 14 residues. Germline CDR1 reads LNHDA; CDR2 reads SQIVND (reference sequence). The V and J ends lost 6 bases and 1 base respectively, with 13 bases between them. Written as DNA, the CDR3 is TGTGCCAGTAGCGGCGTGGGAGGATCCTACGAGCAGTACTTC. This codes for CASSGVGGSYEQYF.

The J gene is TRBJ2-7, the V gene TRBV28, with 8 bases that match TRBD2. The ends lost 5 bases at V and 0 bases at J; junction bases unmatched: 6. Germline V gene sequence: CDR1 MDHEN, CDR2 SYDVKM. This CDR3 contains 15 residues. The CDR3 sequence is CASSPIGLASYEQYF. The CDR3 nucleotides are TGTGCCAGCAGTCCGATAGGACTAGCCTCCTACGAGCAGTACTTC.

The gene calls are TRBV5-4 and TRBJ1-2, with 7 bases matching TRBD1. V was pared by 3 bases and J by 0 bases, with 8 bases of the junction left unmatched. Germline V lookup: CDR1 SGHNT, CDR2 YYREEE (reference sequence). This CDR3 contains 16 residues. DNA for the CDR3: TGTGCCAGCAGCTCCCATGACAGGGTACCTAACTATGGCTACACCTTC. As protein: CASSSHDRVPNYGYTF.